This T cell receptor beta chain was documented in a study of T cell responses to AZD1222 COVID-19 vaccine. Profiling relied on immunoSEQ multiplex PCR, and the TCRdb table lists in-frame clones only, not all of them. Found here are roughly 70,000 clones, approximately 90% of them singletons; the top ten hold around 4.9%. About this clone: Antigen: not known.

Looked up from germline, CDR1 is SNHLY and CDR2 is FYNNEI. The CDR3 contains 12 residues. Deletions cut 11 bases from V and 8 bases from J, with 15 bases between. Overall study findings and caveats: Among those given AZD1222, only five or six were seropositive at baseline.

The sample was peripheral blood, taken 28 days after the second dose of the MenACWY control vaccine. The clonotype originates from an adult who received the MenACWY meningococcal vaccine as a control. The V gene is TRBV2, the J gene TRBJ1-4; tentative D call: TRBD1 (5 bases). The chain's CDR3 is CAGGTEKEKLFF. The DNA for the CDR3 is TGTGCCGGGGGGACGGAGAAGGAAAAACTGTTTTTT.